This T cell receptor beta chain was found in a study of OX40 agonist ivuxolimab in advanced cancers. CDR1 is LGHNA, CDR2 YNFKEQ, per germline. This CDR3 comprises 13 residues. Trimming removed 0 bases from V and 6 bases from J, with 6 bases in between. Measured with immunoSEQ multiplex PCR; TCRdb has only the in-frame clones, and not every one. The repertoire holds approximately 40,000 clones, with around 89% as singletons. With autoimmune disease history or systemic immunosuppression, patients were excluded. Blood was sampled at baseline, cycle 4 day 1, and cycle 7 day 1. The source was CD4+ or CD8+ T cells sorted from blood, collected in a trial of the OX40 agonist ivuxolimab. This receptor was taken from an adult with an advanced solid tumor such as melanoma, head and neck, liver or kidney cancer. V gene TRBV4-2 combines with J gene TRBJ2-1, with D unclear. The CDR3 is CASSQDPSNEQFF. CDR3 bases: TGTGCCAGCAGCCAAGATCCGAGCAATGAGCAGTTCTTC.